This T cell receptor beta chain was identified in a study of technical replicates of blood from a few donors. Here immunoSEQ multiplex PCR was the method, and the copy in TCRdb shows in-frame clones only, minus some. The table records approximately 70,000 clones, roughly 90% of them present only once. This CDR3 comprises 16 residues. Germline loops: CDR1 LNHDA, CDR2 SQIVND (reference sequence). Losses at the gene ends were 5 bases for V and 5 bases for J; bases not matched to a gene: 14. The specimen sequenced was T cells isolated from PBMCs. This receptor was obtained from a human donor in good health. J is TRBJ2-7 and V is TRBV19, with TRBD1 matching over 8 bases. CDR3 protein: CASSAPPGTGKHEQYF. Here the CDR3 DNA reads TGTGCCAGTAGTGCGCCTCCCGGGACAGGTAAACACGAGCAGTACTTC.